A single sample is the source of the 23 T cell receptor beta chains below, sequenced in a study of blood T cell repertoires in COVID-19. Generated by immunoSEQ multiplex PCR, the TCRdb table keeps only in-frame clones and is missing some. The repertoire holds approximately 340,000 clones, approximately 86% seen once, with around 8.9% in the top ten. Sequenced: peripheral blood. The receptors were gathered from a man aged 30 to 39 with COVID-19, enrolled during active disease.

V is TRBV19 and J is TRBJ2-6, with 7 bases aligning to TRBD1. Per the germline V gene, CDR1 is LNHDA and CDR2 is SQIVND (reference sequence). Germline trimming cut 10 bases from V and 1 base from J; bases unmatched to any gene: 1. The CDR3 has 13 residues. CDR3 protein: CATRGSGANVLTF. The DNA for the CDR3 is TGTGCCACCAGGGGGTCTGGGGCCAACGTCCTGACTTTC. The complete variable domain, with remaining parts taken from reference TRBV19 and TRBJ2-6, reads DGGITQSPKYLFRKEGQNVTLSCEQNLNHDAMYWYRQDPGQGLRLIYYSQIVNDFQKGDIAEGYSVSREKKESFPLTVTSAQKNPTAFYLCATRGSGANVLTFGAGSRLTVL.

The chain joins TRBV19 to TRBJ2-7, with D tentatively TRBD1 (6 bases). Trimming stripped 6 bases from V and 0 bases from J, with 12 bases between. In germline, CDR1 is LNHDA, CDR2 SQIVND (reference sequence). The CDR3 length is 14 residues. The CDR3 protein is CASSRSQGSYEQYF. The CDR3 DNA sequence: TGTGCCAGTAGCAGATCACAGGGCTCCTACGAGCAGTACTTC. Complete variable domain (other parts from reference TRBV19 and TRBJ2-7): DGGITQSPKYLFRKEGQNVTLSCEQNLNHDAMYWYRQDPGQGLRLIYYSQIVNDFQKGDIAEGYSVSREKKESFPLTVTSAQKNPTAFYLCASSRSQGSYEQYFGPGTRLTVT.

The chain is built from TRBV27 and TRBJ2-3; 8 positions match TRBD1. From germline, CDR1 is MNHEY and CDR2 SMNVEV (reference sequence). The CDR3 is 13 residues long. Losses at the gene ends were 6 bases for V and 3 bases for J; bases not matched to a gene: 2. The CDR3 DNA follows: TGTGCCAGCAGCAGACAGGGGACAGATACGCAGTATTTT. Translation gives CASSRQGTDTQYF.

The rearrangement links TRBV10-3 to TRBJ1-3; D is possibly TRBD1 (5 bases). Trimming stripped 2 bases from V and 5 bases from J, with 13 bases between. Germline V gives CDR1 ENHRY, CDR2 SYGVKD. The CDR3 runs to 15 residues. CDR3 nucleotide sequence: TGTGCCATCAGTGAGGGGTGGGGCAGGAGAAACACCATATATTTT. Translation: CAISEGWGRRNTIYF.

J is TRBJ2-2 and V is TRBV12-3 or TRBV12-4, with TRBD1 as a possible D gene (5 bases). This CDR3 has 13 residues. The V end lost 6 bases, the J end lost 7 bases, and 12 bases lay between the germline ends. CDR3 in DNA: TGTGCCAGCAGGGTAGGGGTGGACGGGGAGCTGTTTTTT. This gives the protein CASRVGVDGELFF.

The V gene is TRBV18, the J gene TRBJ1-5, with a possible D match to TRBD1 (5 bases). Trimming pared 0 bases from V and 6 bases from J, leaving 15 bases between. Germline CDR1 reads KGHSH; CDR2 reads LQKENI. This CDR3 is built from 16 residues. Here the CDR3 DNA reads TGTGCCAGCTCACCACCCGGCCAGGGAGGAGGTCAGCCCCAGCATTTT. It encodes CASSPPGQGGGQPQHF. The full variable domain, in which reference TRBV18 and TRBJ1-5 provide the parts outside the CDR3, is NAGVMQNPRHLVRRRGQEARLRCSPMKGHSHVYWYRQLPEEGLKFMVYLQKENIIDESGMPKERFSAEFPKEGPSILRIQQVVRGDSAAYFCASSPPGQGGGQPQHFGDGTRLSIL.

The chain combines TRBV19 with TRBJ1-5, with D perhaps TRBD1 (6 bases). CDR3 size: 14 residues. Trimming pared 5 bases from V and 3 bases from J, leaving 11 bases between. Per germline, CDR1 LNHDA and CDR2 SQIVND (reference sequence). The chain's CDR3 is CASSPTGFNQPQHF. CDR3 coding DNA: TGTGCCAGTAGTCCTACAGGGTTCAATCAGCCCCAGCATTTT.

This clone was seen a handful of times. The gene calls are TRBV11-1 and TRBJ2-5; maybe TRBD1 (7 bases). Germline CDR1 and CDR2: SGHAT and FQDESV (reference sequence). This CDR3 is 15 amino acids long. V lost 4 bases and J lost 5, with 17 bases in between. The CDR3 loop is CASSSETGRWETQYF. DNA for the CDR3: TGTGCCAGCAGCTCGGAGACAGGGAGGTGGGAGACCCAGTACTTC.

This chain joins TRBV19 and TRBJ2-7; perhaps TRBD1 as D (5 bases). Trimming removed 5 bases at V and 6 bases at J, with 14 bases between. The CDR3 covers 13 residues. Germline lookup yields CDR1 LNHDA and CDR2 SQIVND (reference sequence). CDR3 coding DNA: TGTGCCAGTAGTCCTGTGGCAGGGCTCGAGCAGTACTTC. Translating it yields CASSPVAGLEQYF.

The chain has TRBV19 and TRBJ1-2; 10 nucleotides agree with TRBD1. Germline lookup yields CDR1 LNHDA and CDR2 SQIVND (reference sequence). V was pared by 5 bases and J by 4 bases, with 16 bases of the junction left unmatched. This CDR3 is built from 18 residues. The CDR3 nucleotides are TGTGCCAGTAGTTTACGGGACAGGGGAATGGCTGGGGTCTATGGCTACACCTTC. This codes for CASSLRDRGMAGVYGYTF.

The chain recombines TRBV5-1 with TRBJ1-4; D gene ambiguous. V dropped 0 bases and J dropped 5 bases, with 17 bases sitting between them. The CDR3 covers 17 residues. In germline, CDR1 is SGHRS, CDR2 YFSETQ. The CDR3 sequence: CASSLGRVESLNEKLFF. The DNA of the CDR3 is TGCGCCAGCAGCTTGGGGCGGGTCGAGTCCCTAAATGAAAAACTGTTTTTT.

DNA for the CDR3: TGTGCCAGCAGCTTATACTTGGGAGGATCGGCCCCCTACGAGCAGTACTTC. Residues: CASSLYLGGSAPYEQYF. The chain is built from TRBV7-8 and TRBJ2-7, with D possibly TRBD2 on 6 matching bases. CDR3 size: 17 residues. Between the trimmed V and J ends, which lost 2 bases and 2 bases, there was a span of 19 bases. The germline V gene encodes CDR1 SGHVS and CDR2 FQNEAQ.

This clone was counted a single time. CDR3 loop: CASSLQQAPNEKLFF. The CDR3 DNA reads TGTGCCAGCTCTCTACAACAGGCCCCTAATGAAAAACTGTTTTTT. The V and J genes are TRBV18 and TRBJ1-4, with a possible D match to TRBD1 (5 bases). V dropped 6 bases and J dropped 3 bases, with 14 bases sitting between them. This CDR3 is built from 15 residues. Germline-derived CDR1 and CDR2 are KGHSH and LQKENI.

V and J are TRBV4-1 and TRBJ2-7, with D tentatively TRBD2 (5 bases). The V end lost 0 bases, the J end lost 5 bases, and 17 bases lay between the germline ends. Germline assignment: CDR1 MGHRA and CDR2 YSYEKL. The CDR3 has 16 amino acids. CDR3 loop: CASSQDSRGGFDEQYF. Written as DNA, the CDR3 is TGCGCCAGCAGCCAAGATAGCCGAGGAGGATTCGACGAGCAGTACTTC.

The chain combines TRBV24-1 with TRBJ2-1, with 7 bases lining up with TRBD1. From germline, CDR1 is KGHDR and CDR2 SFDVKD. The CDR3 spans 12 residues. With 7 bases clipped from V and 6 bases from J, the junction kept 2 bases outside the gene matches. In DNA form, the CDR3 reads TGTGCCACCAGCTGGACAGGCAATGAGCAGTTCTTC. As protein: CATSWTGNEQFF.

This chain connects TRBV3-1 (or the pseudogene TRBV3-2) to TRBJ1-1, with 8 positions matching TRBD1. V dropped 1 base and J dropped 0; count of bases not matched to a gene: 4. This CDR3 region has 16 residues. The germline gives CDR1 LGHDT, CDR2 YNNKEL (reference sequence). The CDR3 DNA sequence: TGTGCCAGCAGCCAAGGACAGGGGAGACTGAACACTGAAGCTTTCTTT. It codes for CASSQGQGRLNTEAFF.

The gene calls are TRBV16 and TRBJ2-1; 8 bases are shared with TRBD1. Per the germline V gene, CDR1 is KGHSY and CDR2 is FQNENV. V lost 4 bases, J lost 2 bases, and 7 bases stayed unmatched. The CDR3 sequence is 16 residues long. The CDR3 coding sequence is TGTGCCAGCAGCCTACCAATGGGACAGGCCTACAATGAGCAGTTCTTC. Protein product: CASSLPMGQAYNEQFF.

This clone appeared a single time. This rearrangement joins TRBV11-2 to TRBJ2-7; a possible D gene is TRBD1 (5 bases). The CDR3 is 14 residues long. V was shortened by 7 bases and J by 2 bases, with 15 bases between the two germline ends. Germline-derived CDR1 and CDR2 are SGHAT and FQNNGV. The DNA for the CDR3 is TGTGCCAGCACCTCAACAGACAGTGCCTACGAGCAGTACTTC. Amino acid sequence: CASTSTDSAYEQYF. Combining the CDR3 with reference TRBV11-2 and TRBJ2-7 gives the whole variable domain EAGVAQSPRYKIIEKRQSVAFWCNPISGHATLYWYQQILGQGPKLLIQFQNNGVVDDSQLPKDRFSAERLKGVDSTLKIQPAKLEDSAVYLCASTSTDSAYEQYFGPGTRLTVT.

The chain is built from TRBV2 and TRBJ2-7; 8 nucleotides align to TRBD2. The V gene end was trimmed by 3 bases and the J gene end by 6 bases; junction bases not matched to a gene: 10. Per the germline V gene, CDR1 is SNHLY and CDR2 is FYNNEI. The CDR3 is 15 amino acids. CDR3 sequence reads: CASSEGTRLPFEQYF. The DNA for the CDR3 is TGTGCCAGCAGTGAGGGGACTAGGCTTCCCTTCGAGCAGTACTTC.

The chain combines TRBV6-5 with TRBJ1-4, with D hard to call. The CDR3 extends over 16 amino acids. Germline V gene lookup returns CDR1 MNHEY and CDR2 SVGAGI. Trimming stripped 0 bases from V and 5 bases from J, with 13 bases between. The CDR3 loop reads CASSYSRSWENEKLFF. In nucleotides, the CDR3 is TGTGCCAGCAGTTACTCACGGTCTTGGGAGAATGAAAAACTGTTTTTT.

V is TRBV5-6 and J is TRBJ2-7; D gene uncertain. CDR1 is SGHDT and CDR2 is YYEEEE in the germline V gene. CDR3 length: 12 amino acids. Deletions cut 6 bases from V and 0 bases from J, with 7 bases between. CDR3 nucleotide sequence: TGTGCCAGCAAAGCTGCCTCCTACGAGCAGTACTTC. It specifies CASKAASYEQYF.

The gene calls are TRBV24-1 and TRBJ1-4; a weak D match, TRBD1 (5 bases). Between the trimmed V and J ends, which lost 0 bases and 3 bases, there was a span of 22 bases. Germline V lookup: CDR1 KGHDR, CDR2 SFDVKD. This CDR3 is built from 20 residues. CDR3 sequence: CATSDLRGAGRHGANEKLFF. For the CDR3, the DNA is TGTGCCACCAGTGATTTGAGAGGGGCGGGGAGACACGGTGCTAATGAAAAACTGTTTTTT.

This clone has ten or more counts. The CDR3 loop reads CASSPSGYEKLFF. In DNA, the CDR3 is TGTGCCAGTAGTCCCTCGGGGTATGAAAAACTGTTTTTT. The rearrangement uses TRBV19 and TRBJ1-4; D not certain. Trimming took off 5 bases at V and 6 bases at J, with 10 bases between the two ends. Per the germline V gene, CDR1 is LNHDA and CDR2 is SQIVND (reference sequence). CDR3 length: 13 amino acids.